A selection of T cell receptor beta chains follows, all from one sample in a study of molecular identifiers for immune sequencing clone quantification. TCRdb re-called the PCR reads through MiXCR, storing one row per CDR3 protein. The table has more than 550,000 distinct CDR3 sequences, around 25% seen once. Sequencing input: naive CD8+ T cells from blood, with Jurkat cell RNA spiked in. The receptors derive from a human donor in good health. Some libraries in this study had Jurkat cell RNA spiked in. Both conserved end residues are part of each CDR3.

CDR3: CASSMAGMNTEAFF
V: TRBV19

CDR3: CASSLASSGVSYEQYF
V: TRBV7-8

CDR3: CASSFNPGGTEAFF
V: TRBV7-9

CDR3: CACSLEDSYEQYF
V: TRBV5-1

CDR3: CAISESAEGDTQYF
V: TRBV10-3

CDR3: CASSEVRGYNYEQYF
V: TRBV6-1

CDR3: CVSSLGLTGGLGEQYF
V: TRBV13

CDR3: CASRDYTEAFF
V: TRBV4-1

CDR3: CASSQDSSSGERDNEQFF
V: TRBV4-1

CDR3: CASSYSRTGYVEQYF
V: TRBV6-5

CDR3: CASSYEDPYSRTGELFF
V: TRBV6-2/TRBV6-3

CDR3: CASSILGQGADTQYF
V: TRBV19

CDR3: CASSFRQGNEQFF
V: TRBV7-2

CDR3: CASSQDRGAVPPLHF
V: TRBV4-3

CDR3: CASSQRAGPGQTEAFF
V: TRBV4-3

CDR3: CASSHPQGSTDTQYF
V: TRBV4-1

CDR3: CASRTQDSSYEQYF
V: TRBV21-1

CDR3: CASSSDAMASWDEKLFF
V: TRBV7-6

CDR3: CAWKAGGRTIYF
V: TRBV30

CDR3: CASSLWSSGGTDTQYF
V: TRBV12-3/TRBV12-4

CDR3: CASSFKMGVVETQYF
V: TRBV12-3/TRBV12-4

CDR3: CSVDGAAEAFF
V: TRBV29-1